This T cell receptor beta chain emerged from a study of T-cell memory formation after mild COVID-19. TCRdb re-derived calls from the 5' RACE reads in MiXCR, one entry per CDR3 protein. The sample lists about 430,000 distinct CDR3 sequences, around 17% occurring once. This CDR3 is 12 amino acids long. Germline-derived CDR1 and CDR2 are LGHDT and YNNKEL (reference sequence). V dropped 4 bases and J dropped 12 bases, with 13 bases sitting between them. The sequenced sample was PBMCs or a T cell subset sorted from them (not recorded which). This chain joins TRBV3-1 and TRBJ2-1, with D perhaps matching TRBD2 (5 bases). The sequence derives from a man aged 18-30 years who had mild COVID-19 (a few samples of this study predate the infection). Cell type and time point are not known. CDR3 loop: CASSPPLGRQFF. DNA for the CDR3: TGTGCCAGCAGCCCCCCCCTGGGGAGGCAGTTCTTC.